These 20 T cell receptor beta chains came from one sample sequenced in a study of blood T cell repertoires in COVID-19. Assay: immunoSEQ multiplex PCR; the TCRdb copy retains only in-frame clones and omits some. This sample has about 430,000 clones, with roughly 88% found just once. The sample was PBMCs or T cells enriched from blood (not recorded which). Every receptor here comes from a woman aged 18 to 35 who had been exposed to COVID-19.

This chain links TRBV12-5 with TRBJ2-1; 7 nucleotides line up with TRBD2. The CDR3 spans 15 residues. The V gene's germline CDR1 is LGHNT and CDR2 FRNRAP. V dropped 7 bases and J dropped 4; count of bases not matched to a gene: 10. The CDR3 protein is CASALAAGAYNEQFF. In nucleotides, the CDR3 is TGTGCTAGTGCCTTGGCGGCGGGAGCTTACAATGAGCAGTTCTTC.

This sequence joins TRBV5-1 and TRBJ2-5; TRBD2 agrees at 9 bases. With V trimmed by 4 bases and J by 5 bases, 9 bases remained unmatched. The germline V gene encodes CDR1 SGHRS and CDR2 YFSETQ. The CDR3 is 15 residues long. The CDR3 sequence: CASSRAGLASETQYF. The CDR3 nucleotides read TGCGCCAGCAGCAGAGCGGGACTAGCTTCGGAGACCCAGTACTTC.

J is TRBJ2-7 and V is TRBV12-3 or TRBV12-4; perhaps TRBD2 as D (5 bases). V lost 3 bases and J lost 6, with 6 bases in between. The CDR3 covers 11 residues. The CDR3 DNA follows: TGTGCCAGCAGTTTTGCGGGCGAGCAGTACTTC. It is translated as CASSFAGEQYF.

This clone appeared a few times. The rearrangement joins TRBV7-2 to TRBJ1-3, with D possibly TRBD1 on 6 matching bases. V lost 3 bases, J lost 2 bases, and 8 bases lay in between. Germline V gives CDR1 SGHTA, CDR2 FQGNSA. This CDR3 contains 14 residues. CDR3 sequence (DNA): TGTGCCAGCAGCTTTTCAGGGGCTGGAAACACCATATATTTT. Translation: CASSFSGAGNTIYF. The whole variable domain, remainder taken from reference TRBV7-2 and TRBJ1-3, is GAGVSQSPSNKVTEKGKDVELRCDPISGHTALYWYRQSLGQGLEFLIYFQGNSAPDKSGLPSDRFSAERTGGSVSTLTIQRTQQEDSAVYLCASSFSGAGNTIYFGEGSWLTVV.

This chain connects TRBV27 to TRBJ2-7; 10 nucleotides match TRBD1. The germline CDR1 and CDR2 sequences are MNHEY and SMNVEV (reference sequence). The V and J ends lost 8 bases and 0 bases, in that order; junction bases with no gene match: 7. The CDR3 runs to 15 residues. The CDR3 bases are TGTGCCAGCGGACCGCGGACAGGGGGCTCCTACGAGCAGTACTTC. Protein sequence: CASGPRTGGSYEQYF.

The chain joins TRBV7-2 to TRBJ1-2, with 8 bases matching TRBD1. CDR1 is SGHTA, CDR2 FQGNSA, per germline. CDR3 length: 13 amino acids. V lost 6 bases to trimming and J lost 3 bases; unmatched junction nucleotides: 3. The CDR3 DNA reads as TGTGCCAGCAGTAGGGGACAGGACTATGGCTACACCTTC. Its translation is CASSRGQDYGYTF.

In this sample, this clone turned up a few times. The V and J genes are TRBV2 and TRBJ1-6, with a possible D match to TRBD1 (6 bases). CDR1 is SNHLY, CDR2 FYNNEI, per germline. Between the trimmed V and J ends, which lost 6 bases and 7 bases, there was a span of 13 bases. The CDR3 totals 14 residues. The CDR3: CASSRRTENSPLHF. The CDR3, as DNA: TGTGCCAGCAGCCGAAGGACAGAGAATTCACCCCTCCACTTT.

V usage is TRBV27 and J usage is TRBJ2-1, with a tentative D call TRBD2 (6 bases). The V end lost 0 bases, the J end lost 8 bases, and 11 bases lay between the germline ends. The CDR3 is 14 residues long. Germline V gene data show CDR1 as MNHEY and CDR2 as SMNVEV (reference sequence). The CDR3 here is CASSLSRRGHEQFF. In DNA form, the CDR3 reads TGTGCCAGCAGTTTATCGCGGAGGGGCCATGAGCAGTTCTTC.

A single count supports this clone. This chain connects TRBV6-1 to TRBJ1-2, with TRBD1 identical over 9 bases. Germline CDR1 reads MNHNS; CDR2 reads SASEGT. The CDR3 extends over 14 amino acids. Trimming removed 0 bases from V and 5 bases from J; junction bases left unmatched: 1. The CDR3 coding sequence is TGTGCCAGCAGTGAAGCCGGGACAGGGTATGGCTACACCTTC. This translates into CASSEAGTGYGYTF.

The J gene is TRBJ2-1, the V gene TRBV5-8; D might be TRBD2 (5 bases). V was trimmed by 2 bases and J by 5 bases, leaving 11 bases between them. Germline V gene sequence: CDR1 SGHTS, CDR2 YDEGEE. CDR3 size: 14 residues. The CDR3 here is CASSFRTRDNEQFF. The CDR3 nucleotides read TGTGCCAGCAGCTTTAGAACTAGAGACAATGAGCAGTTCTTC.

This clone occurred once. The V and J genes are TRBV28 and TRBJ2-1; the D gene is possibly TRBD1 (6 bases). V shed 5 bases and J shed 10 bases, with 21 bases lying between them. This CDR3 region has 15 residues. Germline V gene data show CDR1 as MDHEN and CDR2 as SYDVKM. CDR3 bases: TGTGCCAGCAGTCCGGCAAACTCCGGGACACGGGAGCAGTTCTTC. Protein product: CASSPANSGTREQFF.

V is TRBV27 and J is TRBJ2-1; TRBD1 aligns across 8 bases. CDR1 is MNHEY and CDR2 is SMNVEV in the germline V gene (reference sequence). The CDR3 runs 12 residues. The J segment lost 10 bases and the V segment lost 6 bases, leaving 5 bases of the junction unmatched. CDR3 sequence (DNA): TGTGCCAGCAGCCGATGGGACAGGGAGCAGTTCTTC. It encodes CASSRWDREQFF.

The V and J genes are TRBV28 and TRBJ2-5; maybe TRBD1 (5 bases). Trimming took 7 bases from V and 4 from J, leaving 16 bases between them. Germline CDR1 is MDHEN and CDR2 is SYDVKM. The CDR3 covers 14 residues. The CDR3 nucleotides are TGTGCCAGCACCCCAATAGGGGTAGGAGAGACCCAGTACTTC. Protein product: CASTPIGVGETQYF.

J is TRBJ1-5 and V is TRBV7-9; 8 nucleotides align to TRBD1. The CDR3 length is 14 residues. V lost 5 bases to trimming and J lost 7 bases; unmatched junction nucleotides: 7. Looked up from germline, CDR1 is SEHNR and CDR2 is FQNEAQ (reference sequence). CDR3 sequence reads: CASSETGQGQPQHF. CDR3 coding DNA: TGTGCCAGCAGCGAAACAGGACAGGGACAGCCCCAGCATTTT.

The CDR3 DNA reads as TGTGCCACCAGTGATTTGGGGACAGCGCTAGGTACGCAGTATTTT. Residues: CATSDLGTALGTQYF. The rearrangement uses TRBV24-1 and TRBJ2-3; 7 nucleotides line up with TRBD1. Germline CDR1 reads KGHDR; CDR2 reads SFDVKD. V shed 0 bases, J shed 8 bases, and the junction held 7 bases outside the gene matches. The CDR3 consists of 15 residues.

V and J are TRBV27 and TRBJ2-3; TRBD2 matches at 12 bases. The germline gives CDR1 MNHEY, CDR2 SMNVEV (reference sequence). The CDR3 has 16 amino acids. J lost 4 bases, V lost 6 bases, and 8 bases had no gene match. The CDR3, as DNA: TGTGCCAGCAGCGAGCTAGCGGGGGGGCCCCCAGATACGCAGTATTTT. It codes for CASSELAGGPPDTQYF.

This clone occurred a few times. This chain joins TRBV9 and TRBJ1-5; D is undetermined. Trimming removed 0 bases from V and 5 bases from J, with 6 bases in between. The CDR3 contains 13 residues. The germline V gene has CDR1 SGDLS and CDR2 YYNGEE. The CDR3 spells CASSVGSDQPQHF. As DNA, the CDR3 is TGTGCCAGCAGCGTAGGCTCGGATCAGCCCCAGCATTTT.

The chain couples TRBV5-1 to TRBJ2-2; no clear D. Germline CDR1 and CDR2: SGHRS and YFSETQ. This CDR3 region has 17 residues. Between the trimmed V and J ends, which lost 0 bases and 0 bases, there was a span of 12 bases. The CDR3 reads CASSLATAKPNTGELFF. CDR3 in DNA: TGCGCCAGCAGCTTGGCTACAGCAAAACCGAACACCGGGGAGCTGTTTTTT.

The chain recombines TRBV5-1 with TRBJ2-1, with D maybe TRBD1 (5 bases). The CDR3 consists of 12 residues. Trimming removed 3 bases at V and 7 bases at J, with 8 bases between. The germline V gene has CDR1 SGHRS and CDR2 YFSETQ. The CDR3 reads CASSSQGNEQFF. The CDR3 DNA is TGCGCCAGCAGCTCGCAGGGAAATGAGCAGTTCTTC.

The chain joins TRBV18 to TRBJ2-7; 7 bases agree with TRBD2. J gave up 7 bases and V 3 bases, and 6 bases lay outside the gene matches. The germline CDR1 and CDR2 sequences are KGHSH and LQKENI. The CDR3 has 13 amino acids. Written as DNA, the CDR3 is TGTGCCAGCTCACCCGCGGGGGAACGTGAGCAGTACTTC. This gives the protein CASSPAGEREQYF.